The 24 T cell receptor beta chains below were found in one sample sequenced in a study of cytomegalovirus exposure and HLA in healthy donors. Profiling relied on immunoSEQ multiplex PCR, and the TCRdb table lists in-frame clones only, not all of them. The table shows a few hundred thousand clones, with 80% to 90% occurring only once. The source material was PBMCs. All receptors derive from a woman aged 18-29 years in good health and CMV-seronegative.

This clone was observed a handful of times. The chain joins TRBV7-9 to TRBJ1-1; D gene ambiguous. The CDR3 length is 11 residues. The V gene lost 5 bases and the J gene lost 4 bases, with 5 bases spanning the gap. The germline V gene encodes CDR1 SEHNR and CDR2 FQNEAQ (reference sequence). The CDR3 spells CASSPGTEAFF. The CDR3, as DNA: TGTGCCAGCAGCCCGGGCACTGAAGCTTTCTTT.

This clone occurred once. The CDR3 DNA is TGTGCCAGCAGTTTACCGACAGGGGCTAACTATGGCTACACCTTC. It codes for CASSLPTGANYGYTF. V and J are TRBV28 and TRBJ1-2; TRBD1 matches at 8 bases. V lost 2 bases, J lost 0 bases, and 2 bases stayed unmatched. The CDR3 is 15 amino acids. Germline CDR1 reads MDHEN; CDR2 reads SYDVKM.

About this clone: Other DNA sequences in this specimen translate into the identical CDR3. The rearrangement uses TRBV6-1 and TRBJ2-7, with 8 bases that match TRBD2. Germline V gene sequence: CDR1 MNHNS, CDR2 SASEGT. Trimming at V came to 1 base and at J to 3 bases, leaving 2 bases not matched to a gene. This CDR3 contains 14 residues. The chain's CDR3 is CASSEVSGSYEQYF. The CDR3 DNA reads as TGTGCCAGCAGTGAAGTAAGCGGGAGCTACGAGCAGTACTTC.

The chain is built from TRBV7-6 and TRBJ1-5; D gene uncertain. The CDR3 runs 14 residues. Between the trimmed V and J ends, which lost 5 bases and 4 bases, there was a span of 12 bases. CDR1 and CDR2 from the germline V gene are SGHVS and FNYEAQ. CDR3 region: CASSPGESNQPQHF. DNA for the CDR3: TGTGCCAGCAGCCCTGGGGAGAGTAATCAGCCCCAGCATTTT.

CDR3 DNA: TGTGCCAGCAGCTCGCGGGGAAGTGAGCAGTTCTTC. Encoded protein: CASSSRGSEQFF. The chain links TRBV7-2 to TRBJ2-1, with D possibly matching TRBD2 (6 bases). The CDR3 has 12 residues. In germline, CDR1 is SGHTA, CDR2 FQGNSA. V gave up 4 bases and J gave up 9 bases, with 10 bases separating them.

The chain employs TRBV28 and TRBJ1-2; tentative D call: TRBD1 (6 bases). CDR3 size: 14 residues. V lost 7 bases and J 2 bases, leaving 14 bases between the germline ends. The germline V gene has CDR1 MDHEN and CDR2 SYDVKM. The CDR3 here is CASTDGTLNYGYTF. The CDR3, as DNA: TGTGCCAGCACCGACGGGACATTGAACTATGGCTACACCTTC.

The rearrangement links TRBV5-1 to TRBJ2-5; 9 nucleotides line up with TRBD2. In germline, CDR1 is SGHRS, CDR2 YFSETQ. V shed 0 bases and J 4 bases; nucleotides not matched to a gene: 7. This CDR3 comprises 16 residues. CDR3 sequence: CASSLGGSGSGETQYF. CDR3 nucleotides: TGCGCCAGCAGCTTGGGTGGTAGCGGGAGTGGAGAGACCCAGTACTTC.

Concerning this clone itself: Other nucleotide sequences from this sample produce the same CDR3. This chain's CDR3 is CASSLAGQGPYEQYF. CDR3 DNA: TGTGCCAGCAGCTTAGCGGGACAGGGACCCTACGAGCAGTACTTC. The chain links TRBV7-9 to TRBJ2-7, with 9 positions matching TRBD1. J lost 2 bases, V lost 0 bases, and 2 bases had no gene match. Germline values: CDR1 SEHNR, CDR2 FQNEAQ (reference sequence). CDR3 length equals 15 residues.

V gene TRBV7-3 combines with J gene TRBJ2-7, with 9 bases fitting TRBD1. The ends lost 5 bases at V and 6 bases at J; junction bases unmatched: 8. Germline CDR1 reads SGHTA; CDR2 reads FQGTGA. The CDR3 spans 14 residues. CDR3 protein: CASSERGQGGEQYF. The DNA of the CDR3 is TGTGCCAGCAGCGAAAGGGGACAGGGTGGCGAGCAGTACTTC. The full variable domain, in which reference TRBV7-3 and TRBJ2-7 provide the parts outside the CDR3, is GAGVSQTPSNKVTEKGKYVELRCDPISGHTALYWYRQSLGQGPEFLIYFQGTGAADDSGLPNDRFFAVRPEGSVSTLKIQRTERGDSAVYLCASSERGQGGEQYFGPGTRLTVT.

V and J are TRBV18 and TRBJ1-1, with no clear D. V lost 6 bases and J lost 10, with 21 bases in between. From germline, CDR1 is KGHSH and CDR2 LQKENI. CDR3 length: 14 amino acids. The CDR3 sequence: CASSLIIVEGGAFF. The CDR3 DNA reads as TGTGCCAGCTCCCTTATAATTGTCGAAGGCGGAGCTTTCTTT.

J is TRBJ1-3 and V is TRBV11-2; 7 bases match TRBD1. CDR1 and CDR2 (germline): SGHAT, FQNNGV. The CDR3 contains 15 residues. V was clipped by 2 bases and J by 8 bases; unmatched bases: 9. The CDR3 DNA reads TGTGCCAGCAGCTTAAGCCGACAGGGTACAGACACCATATATTTT. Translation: CASSLSRQGTDTIYF.

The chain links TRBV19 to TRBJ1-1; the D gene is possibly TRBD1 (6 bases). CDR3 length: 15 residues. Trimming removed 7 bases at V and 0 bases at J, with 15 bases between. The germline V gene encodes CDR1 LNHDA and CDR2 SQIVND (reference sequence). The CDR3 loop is CASTIQGTVNTEAFF. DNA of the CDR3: TGTGCCAGTACCATACAGGGAACGGTGAACACTGAAGCTTTCTTT.

The CDR3 spells CASSESREETQYF. The CDR3 DNA follows: TGTGCCAGCAGTGAGAGCAGGGAAGAGACCCAGTACTTC. The chain couples TRBV2 to TRBJ2-5, with TRBD1 as a possible D gene (5 bases). The germline CDR1 and CDR2 sequences are SNHLY and FYNNEI. The CDR3 is 13 residues long. Deletions cut 3 bases from V and 3 bases from J, with 8 bases between.

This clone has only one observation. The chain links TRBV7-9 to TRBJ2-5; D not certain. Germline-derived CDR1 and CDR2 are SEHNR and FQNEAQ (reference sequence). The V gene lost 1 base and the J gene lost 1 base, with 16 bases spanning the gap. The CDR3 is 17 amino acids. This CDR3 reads CASSLEVLGGPQETQYF. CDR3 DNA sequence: TGTGCCAGCAGCTTAGAAGTTCTAGGCGGTCCCCAAGAGACCCAGTACTTC.

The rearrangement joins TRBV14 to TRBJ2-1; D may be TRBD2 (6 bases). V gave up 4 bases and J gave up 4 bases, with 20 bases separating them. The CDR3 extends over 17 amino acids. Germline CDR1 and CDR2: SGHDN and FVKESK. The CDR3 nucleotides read TGTGCCAGCAGCCCGCACTGGGGGGAGAGGGAGTACAATGAGCAGTTCTTC. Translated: CASSPHWGEREYNEQFF. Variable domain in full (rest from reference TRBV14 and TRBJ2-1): EAGVTQFPSHSVIEKGQTVTLRCDPISGHDNLYWYRRVMGKEIKFLLHFVKESKQDESGMPNNRFLAERTGGTYSTLKVQPAELEDSGVYFCASSPHWGEREYNEQFFGPGTRLTVL.

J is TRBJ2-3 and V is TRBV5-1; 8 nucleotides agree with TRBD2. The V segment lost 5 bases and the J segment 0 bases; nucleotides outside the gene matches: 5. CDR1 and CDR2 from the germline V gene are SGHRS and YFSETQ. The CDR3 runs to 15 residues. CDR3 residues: CASSLLADSTDTQYF. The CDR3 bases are TGCGCCAGCAGTCTACTAGCGGATAGCACAGATACGCAGTATTTT.

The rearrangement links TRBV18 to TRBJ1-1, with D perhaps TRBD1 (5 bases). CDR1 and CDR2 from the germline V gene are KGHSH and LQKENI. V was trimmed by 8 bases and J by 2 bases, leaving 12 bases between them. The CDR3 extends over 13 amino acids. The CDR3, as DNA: TGTGCCAGCGGGGCGGACGGAAACACTGAAGCTTTCTTT. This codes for CASGADGNTEAFF. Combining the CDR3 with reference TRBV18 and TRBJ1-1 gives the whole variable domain NAGVMQNPRHLVRRRGQEARLRCSPMKGHSHVYWYRQLPEEGLKFMVYLQKENIIDESGMPKERFSAEFPKEGPSILRIQQVVRGDSAAYFCASGADGNTEAFFGQGTRLTVV.

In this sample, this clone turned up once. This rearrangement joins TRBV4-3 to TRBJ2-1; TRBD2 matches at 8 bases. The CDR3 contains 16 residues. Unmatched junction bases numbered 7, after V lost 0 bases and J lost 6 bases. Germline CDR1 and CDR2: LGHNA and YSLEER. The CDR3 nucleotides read TGCGCCAGCAGCCAAGAGTCTGCAGCGGGAGTCAATGAGCAGTTCTTC. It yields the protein CASSQESAAGVNEQFF.

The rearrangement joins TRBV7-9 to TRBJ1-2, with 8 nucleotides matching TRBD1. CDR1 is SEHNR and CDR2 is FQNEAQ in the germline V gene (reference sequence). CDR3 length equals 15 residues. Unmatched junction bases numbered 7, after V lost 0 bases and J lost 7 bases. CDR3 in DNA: TGTGCCAGCAGCTTAGCTGGGCAGGGGGCGCGTGGCTACACCTTC. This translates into CASSLAGQGARGYTF.

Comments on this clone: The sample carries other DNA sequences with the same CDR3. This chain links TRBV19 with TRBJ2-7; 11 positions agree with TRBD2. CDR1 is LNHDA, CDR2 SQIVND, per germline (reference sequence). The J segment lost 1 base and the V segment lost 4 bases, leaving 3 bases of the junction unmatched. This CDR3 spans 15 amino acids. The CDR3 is CASSTGTSGSYEQYF. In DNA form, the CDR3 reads TGTGCCAGTAGTACCGGGACTAGCGGATCCTACGAGCAGTACTTC.

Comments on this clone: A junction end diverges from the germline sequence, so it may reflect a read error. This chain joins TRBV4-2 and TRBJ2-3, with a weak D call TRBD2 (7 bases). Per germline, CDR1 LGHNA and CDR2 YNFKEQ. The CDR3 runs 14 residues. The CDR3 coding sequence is TGTGCCAGCAGCCAAGATGAGGGGGGGGCGGGGACCGATTTT. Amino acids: CASSQDEGGAGTDF.

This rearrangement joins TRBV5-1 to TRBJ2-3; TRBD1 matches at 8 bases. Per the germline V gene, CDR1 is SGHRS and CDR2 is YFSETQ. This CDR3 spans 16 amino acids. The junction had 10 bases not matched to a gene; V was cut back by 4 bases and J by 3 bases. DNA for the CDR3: TGCGCCAGCAGCGCGAGGGGGACAGGCCTAACAGATACGCAGTATTTT. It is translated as CASSARGTGLTDTQYF.

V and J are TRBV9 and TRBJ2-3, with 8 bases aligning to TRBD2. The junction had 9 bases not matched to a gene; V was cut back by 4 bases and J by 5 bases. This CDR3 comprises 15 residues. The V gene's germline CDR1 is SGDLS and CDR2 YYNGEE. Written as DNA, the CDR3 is TGTGCCAGCAGCCCCGGGGGGGGGCGCGGAGATACGCAGTATTTT. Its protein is CASSPGGGRGDTQYF.

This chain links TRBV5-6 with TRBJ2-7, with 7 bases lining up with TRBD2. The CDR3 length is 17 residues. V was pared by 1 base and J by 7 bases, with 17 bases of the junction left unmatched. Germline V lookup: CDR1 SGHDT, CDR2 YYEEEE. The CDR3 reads CASSLWGGAGAPGEQYF. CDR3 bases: TGTGCCAGCAGCTTGTGGGGGGGTGCCGGGGCACCGGGAGAGCAGTACTTC.